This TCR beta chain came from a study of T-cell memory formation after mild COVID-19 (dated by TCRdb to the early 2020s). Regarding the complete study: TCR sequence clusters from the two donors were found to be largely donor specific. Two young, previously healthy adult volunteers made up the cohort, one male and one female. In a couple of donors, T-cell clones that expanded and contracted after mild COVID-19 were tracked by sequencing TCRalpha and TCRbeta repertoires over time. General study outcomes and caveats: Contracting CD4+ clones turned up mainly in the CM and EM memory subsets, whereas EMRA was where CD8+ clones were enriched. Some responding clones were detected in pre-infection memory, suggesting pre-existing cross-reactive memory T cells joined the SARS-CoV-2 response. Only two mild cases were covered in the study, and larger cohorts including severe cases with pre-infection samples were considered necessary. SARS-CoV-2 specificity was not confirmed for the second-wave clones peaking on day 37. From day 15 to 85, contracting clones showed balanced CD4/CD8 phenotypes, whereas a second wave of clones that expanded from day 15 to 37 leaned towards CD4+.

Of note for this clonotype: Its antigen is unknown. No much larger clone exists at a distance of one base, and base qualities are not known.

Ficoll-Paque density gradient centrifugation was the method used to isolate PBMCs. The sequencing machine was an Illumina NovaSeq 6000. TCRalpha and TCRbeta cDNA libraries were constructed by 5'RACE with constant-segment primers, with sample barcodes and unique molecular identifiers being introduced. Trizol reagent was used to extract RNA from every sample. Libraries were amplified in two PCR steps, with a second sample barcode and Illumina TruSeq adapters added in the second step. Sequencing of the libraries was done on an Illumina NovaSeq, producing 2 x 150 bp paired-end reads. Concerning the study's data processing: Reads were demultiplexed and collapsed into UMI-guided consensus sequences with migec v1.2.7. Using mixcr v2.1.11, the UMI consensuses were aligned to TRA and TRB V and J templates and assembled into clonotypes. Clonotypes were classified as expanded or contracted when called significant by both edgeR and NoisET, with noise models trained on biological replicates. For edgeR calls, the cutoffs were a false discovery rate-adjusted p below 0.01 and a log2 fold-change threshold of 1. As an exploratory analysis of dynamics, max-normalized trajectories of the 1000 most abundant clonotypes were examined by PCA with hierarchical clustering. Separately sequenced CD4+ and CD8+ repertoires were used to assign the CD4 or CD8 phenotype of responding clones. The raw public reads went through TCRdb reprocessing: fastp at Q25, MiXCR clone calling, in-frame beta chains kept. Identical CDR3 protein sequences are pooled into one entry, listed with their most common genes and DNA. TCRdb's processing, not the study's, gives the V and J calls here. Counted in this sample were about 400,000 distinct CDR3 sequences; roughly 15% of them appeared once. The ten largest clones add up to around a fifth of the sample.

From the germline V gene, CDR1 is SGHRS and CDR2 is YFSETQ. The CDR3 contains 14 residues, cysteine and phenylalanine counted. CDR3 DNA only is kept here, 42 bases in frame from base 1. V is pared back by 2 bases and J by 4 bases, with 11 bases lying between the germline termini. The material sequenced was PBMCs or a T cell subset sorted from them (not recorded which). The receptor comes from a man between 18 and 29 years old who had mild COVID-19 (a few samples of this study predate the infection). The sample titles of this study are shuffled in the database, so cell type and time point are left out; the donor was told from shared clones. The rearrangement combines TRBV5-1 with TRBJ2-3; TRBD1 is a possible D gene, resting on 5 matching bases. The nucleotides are TGCGCCAGCAGCTTCCGGCAGGGCGCAGATACGCAGTATTTT. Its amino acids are CASSFRQGADTQYF.